These 16 T cell receptor beta chains were sequenced from one sample in a study of blood T cell repertoires in COVID-19. Here immunoSEQ multiplex PCR was the method, and the copy in TCRdb shows in-frame clones only, minus some. Of approximately 360,000 clones in the sample, more than 70% were seen once. Sequencing was done on a sample of peripheral blood. These receptors originate from a man aged 35 to 55 with acute or convalescent COVID-19.

The CDR3, as DNA: TGTGCCAGCAGCCACCCCGGGCAAGAGACCCAGTACTTC. Its protein product is CASSHPGQETQYF. The V call is TRBV3-1 (or the pseudogene TRBV3-2), the J call TRBJ2-5; no reliable D call. The V end was cut by 3 bases, the J end by 2 bases, with 7 bases between. Looked up from germline, CDR1 is LGHDT and CDR2 is YNNKEL (reference sequence). The CDR3 is 13 amino acids.

This clone was counted at least ten times. The chain uses TRBV15 and TRBJ2-2; weak D call: TRBD1 (6 bases). From germline, CDR1 is LNHNV and CDR2 YYDKDF (reference sequence). The CDR3 spans 15 residues. V was cut by 0 bases and J by 4 bases, with 9 bases left in between. CDR3 sequence reads: CATSRDNRATGELFF. The CDR3 coding sequence is TGTGCCACCAGCAGAGATAACAGGGCCACCGGGGAGCTGTTTTTT.

V gene TRBV2 combines with J gene TRBJ2-1; the match to TRBD2 covers 16 bases. The CDR3 has 16 residues. Trimming took 6 bases from V and 3 from J; bases not matched to a gene: 2. Germline V gene sequence: CDR1 SNHLY, CDR2 FYNNEI. Here the CDR3 DNA reads TGTGCCAGCAGCGGGACTAGCGGGAGGGTCTACAATGAGCAGTTCTTC. Amino acids: CASSGTSGRVYNEQFF.

This clone was counted between two and nine times. The sample contains more than one DNA sequence encoding this CDR3. The chain carries TRBV5-6 and TRBJ2-7; the match to TRBD1 covers 9 bases. This CDR3 comprises 14 residues. Unmatched junction bases numbered 5, after V lost 4 bases and J lost 3 bases. Germline-derived CDR1 and CDR2 are SGHDT and YYEEEE. The CDR3 DNA reads TGTGCCAGCAGCGCCGGGACAGGGATCTACGAGCAGTACTTC. Its translation is CASSAGTGIYEQYF.

V is TRBV7-9 and J is TRBJ2-1, with TRBD2 matching over 8 bases. Germline values: CDR1 SEHNR, CDR2 FQNEAQ (reference sequence). With 6 bases clipped from V and 0 bases from J, the junction kept 13 bases outside the gene matches. There are 18 residues in the CDR3. CDR3 nucleotides: TGTGCCAGCAGGACCAAATTCGGAGCGGGGGACTCCTACAATGAGCAGTTCTTC. This translates into CASRTKFGAGDSYNEQFF.

V is TRBV28 and J is TRBJ1-1; 12 bases agree with TRBD1. The CDR3 length is 19 residues. Germline trimming cut 4 bases from V and 5 bases from J; bases unmatched to any gene: 17. Germline assignment: CDR1 MDHEN and CDR2 SYDVKM. CDR3 residues: CASSSTMLRDRGRGTEAFF. In DNA form, the CDR3 reads TGTGCCAGCAGTTCTACTATGCTCCGGGACAGGGGGCGAGGAACTGAAGCTTTCTTT.

The gene calls are TRBV4-1 and TRBJ2-7, with D possibly being TRBD2 (5 bases). The CDR3 extends over 14 amino acids. The germline V and J ends were trimmed by 1 base and 2 bases, with 9 bases remaining between them. CDR1 and CDR2 from the germline V gene are MGHRA and YSYEKL. The CDR3 loop reads CASSQVPGTYEQYF. The DNA for the CDR3 is TGCGCCAGCAGCCAAGTCCCGGGGACCTACGAGCAGTACTTC.

CDR3 nucleotides: TGTGCCAGCAGGGCCCCGGGACTAGCGTTCAATGAGCAGTTCTTC. Translating it yields CASRAPGLAFNEQFF. This chain connects TRBV6-5 to TRBJ2-1; 10 nucleotides align to TRBD2. The germline gives CDR1 MNHEY, CDR2 SVGAGI. This CDR3 comprises 15 residues. Trimming took 6 bases from V and 6 from J; bases not matched to a gene: 8.

J is TRBJ2-3 and V is TRBV6-1; D perhaps matches TRBD1 (5 bases). The germline V gene encodes CDR1 MNHNS and CDR2 SASEGT. V lost 3 bases to trimming and J lost 0 bases, with 13 bases between them. This CDR3 has 16 residues. The CDR3 bases are TGTGCCAGCAGTGACCAGACAGACCCGAGCACAGATACGCAGTATTTT. This translates into CASSDQTDPSTDTQYF.

The V and J genes are TRBV6-4 and TRBJ2-7; 7 bases align to TRBD2. V lost 6 bases, J lost 4 bases, and 15 bases stayed unmatched. Germline CDR1 MRHNA, CDR2 SNTAGT. This CDR3 spans 16 amino acids. This chain's CDR3 is CASRRRLAANLYEQYF. The CDR3 nucleotides are TGTGCCAGCAGGAGGAGGCTAGCGGCGAACCTATACGAGCAGTACTTC.

This chain links TRBV15 with TRBJ2-7, with TRBD1 matching over 9 bases. With V trimmed by 2 bases and J by 5 bases, 4 bases remained unmatched. The CDR3 length is 14 residues. Germline V gene data show CDR1 as LNHNV and CDR2 as YYDKDF (reference sequence). The CDR3 bases are TGTGCCACCAGCAGATCCGGGACAGGGAACGAGCAGTACTTC. Amino acid sequence: CATSRSGTGNEQYF.

CDR3 loop: CAISDGGREGHEQYF. As DNA, the CDR3 is TGTGCCATCAGTGATGGTGGCAGGGAAGGCCACGAGCAGTACTTC. The rearrangement links TRBV10-3 to TRBJ2-7; TRBD1 is a possible D gene (5 bases). Germline CDR1 and CDR2: ENHRY and SYGVKD. Trimming took 3 bases from V and 5 from J, leaving 17 bases between them. CDR3 size: 15 residues.

The CDR3 nucleotides are TGTGCCAGCAGTTCATTCAGGGCCGCCGGGGAGCTGTTTTTT. It codes for CASSSFRAAGELFF. V usage is TRBV27 and J usage is TRBJ2-2; D is possibly TRBD1 (5 bases). CDR1 and CDR2 from the germline V gene are MNHEY and SMNVEV (reference sequence). The CDR3 is made up of 14 amino acids. The ends were cut back, 4 bases at V and 6 bases at J, with 12 bases in the middle.

The chain carries TRBV19 and TRBJ2-5; 13 nucleotides match TRBD2. The V segment lost 5 bases and the J segment 2 bases; nucleotides outside the gene matches: 5. The CDR3 is 16 residues long. Per germline, CDR1 LNHDA and CDR2 SQIVND (reference sequence). The CDR3 sequence: CASSSGLAGYQETQYF. Here the CDR3 DNA reads TGTGCCAGTAGTTCGGGACTAGCGGGATATCAAGAGACCCAGTACTTC. The full variable domain, in which reference TRBV19 and TRBJ2-5 provide the parts outside the CDR3, is DGGITQSPKYLFRKEGQNVTLSCEQNLNHDAMYWYRQDPGQGLRLIYYSQIVNDFQKGDIAEGYSVSREKKESFPLTVTSAQKNPTAFYLCASSSGLAGYQETQYFGPGTRLLVL.

The chain couples TRBV30 to TRBJ1-6; D unresolved. Germline V lookup: CDR1 GTSNPN, CDR2 SVGIG (reference sequence). Trimming took off 3 bases at V and 10 bases at J, with 13 bases between the two ends. The CDR3 runs to 13 residues. CDR3 residues: CAWSAGVRSPLHF. The CDR3 DNA reads as TGTGCCTGGAGCGCGGGTGTGAGGTCACCCCTCCACTTT. The full variable domain, in which reference TRBV30 and TRBJ1-6 provide the parts outside the CDR3, is SQTIHQWPATLVQPVGSPLSLECTVEGTSNPNLYWYRQAAGRGLQLLFYSVGIGQISSEVPQNLSASRPQDRQFILSSKKLLLSDSGFYLCAWSAGVRSPLHFGNGTRLTVT.

This chain uses TRBV5-1 with TRBJ2-5; 9 bases match TRBD1. CDR3 size: 15 residues. Germline assignment: CDR1 SGHRS and CDR2 YFSETQ. The J segment lost 2 bases and the V segment lost 4 bases, leaving 6 bases of the junction unmatched. The CDR3 DNA follows: TGCGCCAGCAGCCCGGGACAGGGCATTCAAGAGACCCAGTACTTC. This translates into CASSPGQGIQETQYF.